This note documents a single TCR beta chain sequence. The antigen is unknown. V lost 8 bases to trimming and J lost 1 base, with 9 bases between them. Germline values: CDR1 SGHTA, CDR2 FQGTGA. This CDR3 spans 13 amino acids. This record comes from a study of shared clonotypes between healthy human individuals. Some clones are missing from TCRdb's copy, which holds only in-frame ones; the method was immunoSEQ multiplex PCR. The sample shows about 2.4 million clones, 90% to 95% of them seen only once. Study findings and constraints: Against clonotypes common to all four donors, non-shared ones had lower generation probabilities. Blood was the sole source, and tissue repertoires probably differ.

The chain is built from TRBV7-3 and TRBJ1-5; D gene uncertain. This TCR came from a man between 18 and 29 years old in good health. Some clones in this sample may be carry-over from other donors' samples. Sequencing was carried out using naive CD4+ T cells from PBMCs. Documented subset: CD45RA+ positively selected. CDR3 nucleotides: TGTGCCAGCTATCTCTACAGCAATCAGCCCCAGCATTTT. It specifies CASYLYSNQPQHF. The complete variable domain, with remaining parts taken from reference TRBV7-3 and TRBJ1-5, reads GAGVSQTPSNKVTEKGKYVELRCDPISGHTALYWYRQSLGQGPEFLIYFQGTGAADDSGLPNDRFFAVRPEGSVSTLKIQRTERGDSAVYLCASYLYSNQPQHFGDGTRLSIL.